These T cell receptor beta chains were read from a single sample in a study of T cell repertoires in cytomegalovirus infection. Each CDR3 protein gets one entry after TCRdb re-called the reads with MiXCR. Found here are about a million distinct CDR3 sequences, around 32% of them singletons; the top ten hold more than 12%. These receptors have no known antigen. The sequences come from cultured CD8+ T cells from PBMCs, collected from culture after CMV antigen stimulation. These receptors were taken from a human donor in good health (CMV status not recorded). Some clones in this sample may be carry-over from other donors' samples. Both conserved end residues are part of each CDR3. A D gene is named only where the DNA matches it firmly. For some rows the clone size is stated as once, few or many, or as a class when expanded; others skip it.

d_call,v_call,j_call,clone_size,cdr3_aa,cdr3_nt
-,TRBV15,TRBJ2-3,-,CATSRVLGTDTQYF,TGTGCCACCAGCAGAGTCTTAGGAACAGATACGCAGTATTTT
TRBD1,TRBV12-3/TRBV12-4,TRBJ2-7,-,CASSSRDRAGEQYF,TGTGCCAGCAGTTCCCGGGACAGGGCGGGTGAGCAGTACTTC
-,TRBV19,TRBJ2-2,-,CASSMEGMNTGELFF,TGTGCCAGTAGTATGGAGGGGATGAACACCGGGGAGCTGTTTTTT
-,TRBV27,TRBJ1-4,-,CASRSTNEKLFF,TGTGCCAGCAGGTCAACTAATGAAAAACTGTTTTTT
-,TRBV20-1,TRBJ2-1,once,CSARRDRNNEQFF,TGCAGTGCTAGAAGGGACCGAAACAATGAGCAGTTCTTC
TRBD1,TRBV6-1,TRBJ1-3,once,CASSVGQGISGNTIYF,TGTGCCAGCAGTGTCGGACAGGGAATATCTGGAAACACCATATATTTT
TRBD2,TRBV25-1,TRBJ2-3,few,CASSELAGDITDTQYF,TGTGCCAGCAGTGAGCTAGCGGGGGACATCACAGATACGCAGTATTTT
-,TRBV19,TRBJ1-3,-,CASSSSGALNTIYF,TGTGCCAGTAGTTCGTCAGGGGCGTTAAACACCATATATTTT
TRBD2,TRBV4-3,TRBJ2-1,-,CASSQDTSVEQFF,TGCGCCAGCAGCCAAGACACTAGCGTTGAGCAGTTCTTC
-,TRBV28,TRBJ1-5,-,CASSALTGFQPQHF,TGTGCCAGCTCTGCCCTCACGGGCTTTCAGCCCCAGCATTTT
-,TRBV15,TRBJ1-2,-,CATSRAQQTNYGYTF,TGTGCCACCAGCAGAGCCCAGCAAACCAACTATGGCTACACCTTC
-,TRBV6-1,TRBJ2-7,-,CASSEAGHRDEQYF,TGTGCCAGCAGTGAAGCGGGACACAGGGACGAGCAGTACTTC
-,TRBV6-2/TRBV6-3,TRBJ1-1,few,CASSYPYTNTEAFF,TGTGCCAGCAGTTACCCTTATACCAACACTGAAGCTTTCTTT
-,TRBV7-8,TRBJ2-4,few,CASSFNPGTAKNIQYF,TGTGCCAGCAGCTTTAACCCAGGGACCGCCAAAAACATTCAGTACTTC
-,TRBV2,TRBJ2-1,few,CASSEWIGAYDEQFF,TGTGCCAGCAGTGAATGGATTGGGGCGTACGATGAGCAGTTCTTC
TRBD1,TRBV4-1,TRBJ1-4,-,CASSQEQGGGATNQKLFF,TGCGCCAGCAGCCAAGAACAGGGGGGAGGTGCAACTAATCAAAAACTGTTTTTT
-,TRBV5-4,TRBJ2-7,-,CASSLGVPGATIEQYF,TGTGCCAGCAGCTTGGGGGTCCCGGGGGCCACGATCGAGCAGTACTTC
-,TRBV5-6,TRBJ2-7,few,CATSQGGYNEQYF,TGTGCCACCTCACAGGGGGGGTATAACGAGCAGTACTTC
-,TRBV7-6,TRBJ2-2,many,CASSFLGGELFF,TGTGCCAGCAGCTTTCTCGGCGGGGAGCTGTTTTTT
-,TRBV4-3,TRBJ2-1,-,CASSQQAADSYNEQFF,TGCGCCAGCAGCCAGCAGGCGGCAGACTCCTACAATGAGCAGTTCTTC
-,TRBV7-9,TRBJ2-3,-,CASSLGSGEADTQYF,TGTGCCAGCAGCTTAGGTTCAGGGGAGGCAGATACGCAGTATTTT
TRBD2,TRBV6-6,TRBJ2-1,-,CASSYSGRGGIGEQFF,TGTGCCAGCAGTTACTCGGGGCGGGGGGGCATTGGTGAGCAGTTCTTC
TRBD2,TRBV20-1,TRBJ2-1,-,CSATLAGGLGEQFF,TGCAGTGCTACACTAGCGGGGGGGTTAGGTGAGCAGTTCTTC
TRBD1,TRBV7-9,TRBJ1-2,many,CASSRQGSYGYTF,TGTGCCAGCAGCCGACAGGGAAGCTATGGCTACACCTTC
TRBD1,TRBV5-4,TRBJ2-7,many,CASSLWQGEIYEQYF,TGTGCCAGCAGCTTGTGGCAGGGGGAGATCTACGAGCAGTACTTC
-,TRBV25-1,TRBJ1-2,-,CASSNRGQLDGYTF,TGTGCCAGCAGCAATAGAGGACAGCTGGATGGCTACACCTTC
-,TRBV10-1,TRBJ2-4,few,CASSESGLPIQYF,TGCGCCAGCAGTGAGTCGGGGTTACCCATTCAGTACTTC
TRBD1,TRBV7-9,TRBJ2-7,few,CASSLSGTGGYEQYF,TGTGCCAGCAGCCTATCCGGGACAGGGGGATACGAGCAGTACTTC
-,TRBV3-1,TRBJ2-7,-,CASSQVPTSSGTYEQYF,TGTGCCAGCAGCCAAGTCCCTACTAGCTCGGGTACCTACGAGCAGTACTTC
-,TRBV28,TRBJ2-3,-,CASSLDRQGPLPDTQYF,TGTGCCAGCAGTTTAGACCGCCAGGGACCCTTACCAGATACGCAGTATTTT
-,TRBV5-6,TRBJ2-3,-,CASSLAEWRGSTDTQYF,TGTGCCAGCAGCTTGGCCGAGTGGAGGGGGAGCACAGATACGCAGTATTTT
TRBD1,TRBV11-1,TRBJ1-2,few,CATRTGGANYGYTF,TGTGCCACCAGGACAGGGGGAGCTAACTATGGCTACACCTTC
-,TRBV6-2/TRBV6-3,TRBJ2-1,-,CASSWGGATTYNEQFF,TGTGCCAGCAGCTGGGGGGGGGCCACGACCTACAATGAGCAGTTCTTC
-,TRBV20-1,TRBJ1-3,many,CSAKNREYGFGNTIYF,TGCAGTGCAAAAAACAGGGAGTACGGCTTTGGAAACACCATATATTTT
TRBD2,TRBV27,TRBJ2-1,-,CASSPNSSGGGNEQFF,TGTGCCAGCAGTCCAAACTCCAGCGGGGGGGGGAATGAGCAGTTCTTC
-,TRBV7-9,TRBJ2-5,few,CASSFTRETQYF,TGTGCCAGCAGTTTCACTCGGGAGACCCAGTACTTC
-,TRBV6-2/TRBV6-3,TRBJ1-1,many,CASSTGTLRTEAFF,TGTGCCAGCAGTACCGGGACTCTCCGCACTGAAGCTTTCTTT
TRBD2,TRBV12-3/TRBV12-4,TRBJ2-5,few,CASSLLPPGSLSRESRETQYF,TGTGCCAGCAGTTTACTTCCTCCCGGTTCTCTCTCGCGGGAGTCCAGAGAGACCCAGTACTTC
TRBD2,TRBV6-5,TRBJ2-2,-,CASSYGRGGNRELFF,TGTGCCAGCAGTTACGGTCGCGGGGGGAATCGGGAGCTGTTTTTT
TRBD2,TRBV9,TRBJ2-1,-,CASSVQGSGGAGNEQFF,TGTGCCAGCAGCGTACAGGGTAGCGGGGGGGCGGGGAATGAGCAGTTCTTC
-,TRBV7-9,TRBJ1-2,-,CASINQRGNGYTF,TGTGCCAGCATAAACCAGAGAGGGAATGGCTACACCTTC